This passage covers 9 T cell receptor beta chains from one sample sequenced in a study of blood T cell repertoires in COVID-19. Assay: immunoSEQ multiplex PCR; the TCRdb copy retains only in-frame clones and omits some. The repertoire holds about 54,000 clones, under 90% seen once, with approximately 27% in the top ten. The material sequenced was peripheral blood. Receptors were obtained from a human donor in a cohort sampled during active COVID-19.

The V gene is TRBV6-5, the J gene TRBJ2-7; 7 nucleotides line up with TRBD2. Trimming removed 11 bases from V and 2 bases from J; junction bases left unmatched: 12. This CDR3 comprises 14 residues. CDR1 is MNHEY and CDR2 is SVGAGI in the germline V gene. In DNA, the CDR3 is TGTGCCTCGAGGCCCCAGGGAGGGACCTACGAGCAGTACTTC. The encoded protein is CASRPQGGTYEQYF.

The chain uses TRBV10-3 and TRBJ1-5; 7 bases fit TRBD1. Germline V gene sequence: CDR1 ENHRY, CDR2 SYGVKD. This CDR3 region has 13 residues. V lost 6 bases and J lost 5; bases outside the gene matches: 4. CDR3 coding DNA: TGTGCCATCAGGGGAGACAGGGATCAGCCCCAGCATTTT. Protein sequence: CAIRGDRDQPQHF.

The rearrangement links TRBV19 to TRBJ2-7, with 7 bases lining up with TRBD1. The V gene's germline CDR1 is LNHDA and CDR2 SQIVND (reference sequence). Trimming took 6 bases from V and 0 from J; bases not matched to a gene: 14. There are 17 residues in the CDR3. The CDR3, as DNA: TGTGCCAGTAGCCGCGACCCAGGGGGTCTGCCCTCCTACGAGCAGTACTTC. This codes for CASSRDPGGLPSYEQYF.

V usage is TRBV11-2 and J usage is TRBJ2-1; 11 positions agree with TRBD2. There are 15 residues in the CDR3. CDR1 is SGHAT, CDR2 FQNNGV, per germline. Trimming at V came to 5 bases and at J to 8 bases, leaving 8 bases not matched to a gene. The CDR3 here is CASSPGLAGEDEQFF. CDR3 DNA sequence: TGTGCCAGCAGCCCCGGACTAGCGGGCGAAGATGAGCAGTTCTTC. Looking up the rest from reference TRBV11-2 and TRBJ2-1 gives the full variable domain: EAGVAQSPRYKIIEKRQSVAFWCNPISGHATLYWYQQILGQGPKLLIQFQNNGVVDDSQLPKDRFSAERLKGVDSTLKIQPAKLEDSAVYLCASSPGLAGEDEQFFGPGTRLTVL.

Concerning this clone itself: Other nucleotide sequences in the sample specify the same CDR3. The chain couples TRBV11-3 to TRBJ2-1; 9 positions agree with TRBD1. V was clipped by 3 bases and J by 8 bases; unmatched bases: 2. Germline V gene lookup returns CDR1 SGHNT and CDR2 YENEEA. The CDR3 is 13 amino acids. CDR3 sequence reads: CASSLGQGDEQFF. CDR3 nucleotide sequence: TGTGCCAGCAGCTTGGGACAGGGCGATGAGCAGTTCTTC.

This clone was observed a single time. CDR3 DNA sequence: TGTGCCAGCAGTTTCCCTTTAACTAATGAAAAACTGTTTTTT. Amino acid sequence: CASSFPLTNEKLFF. V is TRBV28 and J is TRBJ1-4; D is unresolved. From germline, CDR1 is MDHEN and CDR2 SYDVKM. The CDR3 length is 14 residues. With 3 bases removed from V and 1 base from J, the gap between germline ends came to 6 bases.

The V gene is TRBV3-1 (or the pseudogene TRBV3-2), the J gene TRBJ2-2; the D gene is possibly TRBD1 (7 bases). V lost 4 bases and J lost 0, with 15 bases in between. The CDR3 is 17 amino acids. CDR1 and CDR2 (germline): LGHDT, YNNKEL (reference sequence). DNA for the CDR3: TGTGCCAGCAGCCCGCGGGACAGTCCAGCGAACACCGGGGAGCTGTTTTTT. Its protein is CASSPRDSPANTGELFF.

The CDR3 sequence: CASSLSGSRSYEQYF. The CDR3 nucleotides read TGTGCCAGCAGTTTATCAGGCAGTCGCTCCTACGAGCAGTACTTC. The rearrangement uses TRBV28 and TRBJ2-7; D is undetermined. The CDR3 has 15 residues. In germline, CDR1 is MDHEN, CDR2 SYDVKM. V was shortened by 1 base and J by 0 bases, with 10 bases between the two germline ends.

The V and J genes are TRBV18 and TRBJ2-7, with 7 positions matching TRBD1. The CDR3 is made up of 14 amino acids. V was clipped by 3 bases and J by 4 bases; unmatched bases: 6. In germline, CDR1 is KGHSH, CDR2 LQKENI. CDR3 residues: CASSPGQTHYEQYF. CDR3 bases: TGTGCCAGCTCACCGGGACAGACCCATTACGAGCAGTACTTC.